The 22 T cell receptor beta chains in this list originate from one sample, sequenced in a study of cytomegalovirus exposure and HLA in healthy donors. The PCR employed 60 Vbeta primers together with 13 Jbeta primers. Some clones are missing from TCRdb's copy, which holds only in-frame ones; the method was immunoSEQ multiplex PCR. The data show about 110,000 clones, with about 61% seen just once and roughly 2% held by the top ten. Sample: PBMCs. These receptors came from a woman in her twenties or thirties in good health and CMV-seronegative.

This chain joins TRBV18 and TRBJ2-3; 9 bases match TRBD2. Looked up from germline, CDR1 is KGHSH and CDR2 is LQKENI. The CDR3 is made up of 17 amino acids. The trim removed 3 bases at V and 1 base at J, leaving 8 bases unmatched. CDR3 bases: TGTGCCAGCTCACCCCTTAGCGGGAGAGGTGGCACAGATACGCAGTATTTT. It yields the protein CASSPLSGRGGTDTQYF.

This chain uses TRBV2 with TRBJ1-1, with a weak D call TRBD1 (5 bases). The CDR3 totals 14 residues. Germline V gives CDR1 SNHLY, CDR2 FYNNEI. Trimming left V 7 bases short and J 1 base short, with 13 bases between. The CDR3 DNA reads TGTGCCAGCACCAGACAGACGACGAACACTGAAGCTTTCTTT. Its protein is CASTRQTTNTEAFF.

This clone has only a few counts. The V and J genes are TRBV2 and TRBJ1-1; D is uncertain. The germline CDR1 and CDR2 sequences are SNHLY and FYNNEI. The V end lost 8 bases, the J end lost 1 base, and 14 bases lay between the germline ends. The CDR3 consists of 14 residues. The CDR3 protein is CASVRHTENTEAFF. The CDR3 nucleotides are TGTGCCAGCGTGAGGCACACCGAGAACACTGAAGCTTTCTTT.

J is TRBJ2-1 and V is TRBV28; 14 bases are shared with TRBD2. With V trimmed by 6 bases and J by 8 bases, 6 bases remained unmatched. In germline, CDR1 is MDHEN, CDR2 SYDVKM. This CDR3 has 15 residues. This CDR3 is CASRLGTSGSYEQFF. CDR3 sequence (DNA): TGTGCCAGCAGGCTCGGGACTAGCGGGAGTTATGAGCAGTTCTTC.

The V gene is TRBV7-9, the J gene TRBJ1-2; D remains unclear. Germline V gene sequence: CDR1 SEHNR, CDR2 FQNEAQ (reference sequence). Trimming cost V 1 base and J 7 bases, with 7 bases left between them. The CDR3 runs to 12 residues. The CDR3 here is CASSLGLGGYTF. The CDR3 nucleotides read TGTGCCAGCAGCTTAGGCCTAGGTGGCTACACCTTC. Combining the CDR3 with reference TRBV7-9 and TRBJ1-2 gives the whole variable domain DTGVSQNPRHKITKRGQNVTFRCDPISEHNRLYWYRQTLGQGPEFLTYFQNEAQLEKSRLLSDRFSAERPKGSFSTLEIQRTEQGDSAMYLCASSLGLGGYTFGSGTRLTVV.

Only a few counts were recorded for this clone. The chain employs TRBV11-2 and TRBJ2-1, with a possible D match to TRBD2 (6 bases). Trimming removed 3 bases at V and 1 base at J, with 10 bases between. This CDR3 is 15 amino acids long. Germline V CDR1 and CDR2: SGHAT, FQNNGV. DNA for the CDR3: TGTGCCAGCAGCTTCGGGAGTGGGTCCTACAATGAGCAGTTCTTC. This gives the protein CASSFGSGSYNEQFF.

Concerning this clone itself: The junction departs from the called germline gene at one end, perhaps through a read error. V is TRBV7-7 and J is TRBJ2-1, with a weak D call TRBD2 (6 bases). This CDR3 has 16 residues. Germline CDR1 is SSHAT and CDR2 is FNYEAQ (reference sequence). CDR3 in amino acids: CASSLGVADHYNEQFF. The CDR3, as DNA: TGTGCTAGCAGCTTAGGAGTAGCGGACCACTACAATGAGCAGTTCTTC.

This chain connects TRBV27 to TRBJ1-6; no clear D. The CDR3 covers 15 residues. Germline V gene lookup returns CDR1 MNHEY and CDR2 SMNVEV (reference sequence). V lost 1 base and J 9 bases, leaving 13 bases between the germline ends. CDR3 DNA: TGTGCCAGCAGTTTATTAGGCCCTGGGCGTTCACCCCTCCACTTT. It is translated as CASSLLGPGRSPLHF.

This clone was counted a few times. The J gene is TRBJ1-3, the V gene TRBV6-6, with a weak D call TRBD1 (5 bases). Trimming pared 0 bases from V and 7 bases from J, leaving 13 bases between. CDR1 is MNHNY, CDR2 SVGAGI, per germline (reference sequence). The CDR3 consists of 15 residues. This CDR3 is CASSYSAGPRNTIYF. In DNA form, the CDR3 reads TGTGCCAGCAGTTACTCGGCAGGGCCCAGGAACACCATATATTTT.

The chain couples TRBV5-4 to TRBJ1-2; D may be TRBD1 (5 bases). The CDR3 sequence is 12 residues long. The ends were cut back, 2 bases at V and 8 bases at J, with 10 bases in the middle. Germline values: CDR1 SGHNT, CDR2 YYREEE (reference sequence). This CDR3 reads CASSFTGGGYTF. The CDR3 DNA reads TGTGCCAGCAGCTTTACGGGGGGAGGCTACACCTTC.

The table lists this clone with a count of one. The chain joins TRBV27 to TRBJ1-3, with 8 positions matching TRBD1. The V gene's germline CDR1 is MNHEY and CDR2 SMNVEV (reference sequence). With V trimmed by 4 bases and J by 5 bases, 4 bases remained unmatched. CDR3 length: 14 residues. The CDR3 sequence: CASSSDRDRNTIYF. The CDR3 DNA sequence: TGTGCCAGCAGTTCGGACAGGGATAGAAACACCATATATTTT.

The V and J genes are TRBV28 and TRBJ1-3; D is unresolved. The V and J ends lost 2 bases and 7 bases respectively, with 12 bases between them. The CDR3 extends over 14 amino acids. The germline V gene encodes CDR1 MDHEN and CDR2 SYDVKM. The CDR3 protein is CASSLPSTGNTIYF. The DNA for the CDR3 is TGTGCCAGCAGTTTACCGAGCACGGGGAACACCATATATTTT. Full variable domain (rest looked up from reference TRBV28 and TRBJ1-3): DVKVTQSSRYLVKRTGEKVFLECVQDMDHENMFWYRQDPGLGLRLIYFSYDVKMKEKGDIPEGYSVSREKKERFSLILESASTNQTSMYLCASSLPSTGNTIYFGEGSWLTVV.

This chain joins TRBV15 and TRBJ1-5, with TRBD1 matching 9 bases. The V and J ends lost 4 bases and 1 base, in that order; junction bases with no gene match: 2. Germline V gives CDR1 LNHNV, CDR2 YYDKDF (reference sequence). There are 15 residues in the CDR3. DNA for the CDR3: TGTGCCACCAGCACGGACAGGGGAAGCAATCAGCCCCAGCATTTT. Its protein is CATSTDRGSNQPQHF. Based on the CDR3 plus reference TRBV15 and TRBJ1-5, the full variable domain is DAMVIQNPRYQVTQFGKPVTLSCSQTLNHNVMYWYQQKSSQAPKLLFHYYDKDFNNEADTPDNFQSRRPNTSFCFLDIRSPGLGDTAMYLCATSTDRGSNQPQHFGDGTRLSIL.

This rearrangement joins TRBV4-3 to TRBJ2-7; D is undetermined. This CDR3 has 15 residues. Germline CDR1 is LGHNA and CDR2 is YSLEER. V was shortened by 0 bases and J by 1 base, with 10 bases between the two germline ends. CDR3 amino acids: CASSQEFDGSYEQYF. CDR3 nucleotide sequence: TGCGCCAGCAGCCAAGAATTCGACGGGTCCTACGAGCAGTACTTC.

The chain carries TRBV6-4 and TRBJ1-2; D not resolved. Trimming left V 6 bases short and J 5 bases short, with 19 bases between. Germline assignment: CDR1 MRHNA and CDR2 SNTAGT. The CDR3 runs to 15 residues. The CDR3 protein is CASRAEFRGPYGYTF. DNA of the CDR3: TGTGCCAGCAGGGCGGAGTTCAGAGGCCCATATGGCTACACCTTC.

In DNA form, the CDR3 reads TGTGCCAGTAGTACCCCTCCGAGACAGCGAAGCACAGATACGCAGTATTTT. Residues: CASSTPPRQRSTDTQYF. The gene calls are TRBV19 and TRBJ2-3, with a weak D call TRBD1 (5 bases). Trimming removed 4 bases from V and 0 bases from J, with 17 bases in between. Germline V lookup: CDR1 LNHDA, CDR2 SQIVND (reference sequence). This CDR3 comprises 17 residues.

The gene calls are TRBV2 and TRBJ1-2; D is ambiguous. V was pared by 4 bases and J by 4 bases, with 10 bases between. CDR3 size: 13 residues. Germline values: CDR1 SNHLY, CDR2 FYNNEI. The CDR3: CASSGTGIYGYTF. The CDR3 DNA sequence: TGTGCCAGCAGTGGGACGGGGATCTATGGCTACACCTTC.

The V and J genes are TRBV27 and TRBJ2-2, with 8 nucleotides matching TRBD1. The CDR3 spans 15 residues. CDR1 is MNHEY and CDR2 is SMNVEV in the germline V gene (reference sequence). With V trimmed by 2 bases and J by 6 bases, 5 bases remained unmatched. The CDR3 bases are TGTGCCAGCAGTTTACAGGGGGCGGATCCCGGGGAGCTGTTTTTT. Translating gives CASSLQGADPGELFF.

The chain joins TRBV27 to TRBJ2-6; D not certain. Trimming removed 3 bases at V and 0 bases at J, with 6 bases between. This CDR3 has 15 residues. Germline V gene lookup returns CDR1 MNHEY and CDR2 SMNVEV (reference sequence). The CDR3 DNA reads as TGTGCCAGCAGTTTCGTCGTCTCTGGGGCCAACGTCCTGACTTTC. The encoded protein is CASSFVVSGANVLTF. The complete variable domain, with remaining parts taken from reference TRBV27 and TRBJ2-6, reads EAQVTQNPRYLITVTGKKLTVTCSQNMNHEYMSWYRQDPGLGLRQIYYSMNVEVTDKGDVPEGYKVSRKEKRNFPLILESPSPNQTSLYFCASSFVVSGANVLTFGAGSRLTVL.

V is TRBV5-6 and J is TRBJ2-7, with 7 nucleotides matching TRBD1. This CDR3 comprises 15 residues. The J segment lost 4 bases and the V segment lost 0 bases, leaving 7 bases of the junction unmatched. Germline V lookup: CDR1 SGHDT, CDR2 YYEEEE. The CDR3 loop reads CASSLVGTEMYEQYF. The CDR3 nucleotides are TGTGCCAGCAGCTTGGTAGGGACAGAGATGTACGAGCAGTACTTC.

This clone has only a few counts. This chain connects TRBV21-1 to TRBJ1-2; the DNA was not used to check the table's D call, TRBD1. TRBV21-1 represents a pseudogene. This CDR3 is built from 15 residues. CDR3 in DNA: TGTGCCAGCAGCAAAGATGACACCCGAGAGAAGGGCTACACCTTC. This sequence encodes CASSKDDTREKGYTF.

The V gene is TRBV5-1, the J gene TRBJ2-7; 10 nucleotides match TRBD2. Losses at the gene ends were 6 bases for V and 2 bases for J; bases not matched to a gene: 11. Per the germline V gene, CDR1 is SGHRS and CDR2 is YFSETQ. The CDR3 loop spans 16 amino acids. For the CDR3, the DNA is TGCGCCAGCAAGCTGGCTAGCGGGAGCAGTACCTACGAGCAGTACTTC. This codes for CASKLASGSSTYEQYF.